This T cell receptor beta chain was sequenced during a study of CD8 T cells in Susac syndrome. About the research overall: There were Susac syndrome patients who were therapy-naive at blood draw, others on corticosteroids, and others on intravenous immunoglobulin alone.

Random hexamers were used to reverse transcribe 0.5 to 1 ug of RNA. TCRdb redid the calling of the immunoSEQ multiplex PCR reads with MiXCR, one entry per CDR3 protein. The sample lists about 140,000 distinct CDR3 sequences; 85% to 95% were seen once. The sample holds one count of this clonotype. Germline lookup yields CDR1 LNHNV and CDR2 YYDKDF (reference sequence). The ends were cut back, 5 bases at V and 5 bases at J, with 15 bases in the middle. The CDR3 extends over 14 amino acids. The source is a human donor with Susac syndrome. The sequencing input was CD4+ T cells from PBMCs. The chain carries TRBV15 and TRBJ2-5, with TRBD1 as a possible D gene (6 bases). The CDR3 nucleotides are TGTGCCACCAGCGAGGCCGACAGGATGGAGACCCAGTACTTC. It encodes CATSEADRMETQYF.